Following are 27 T cell receptor beta chains from one sample sequenced in a study of shared clonotypes between healthy human individuals. Sequenced by immunoSEQ multiplex PCR; TCRdb stores in-frame clones only, minus some. In the table there are approximately 2.5 million clones, approximately 90% of which are singletons. The sequenced sample was naive CD4+ T cells sorted from blood. As to subset: CD45RA+ positively selected. All receptors come from a man younger than 35 in good health.

This clone was observed a single time. The chain employs TRBV9 and TRBJ2-3; 10 nucleotides line up with TRBD2. Looked up from germline, CDR1 is SGDLS and CDR2 is YYNGEE. Unmatched junction bases numbered 7, after V lost 0 bases and J lost 6 bases. CDR3 size: 16 residues. The CDR3 DNA follows: TGTGCCAGCAGCGTAGCAACTAGCGGGGTCCAGGATACGCAGTATTTT. Amino acids: CASSVATSGVQDTQYF.

This chain connects TRBV5-1 to TRBJ2-3, with a weak D call TRBD1 (6 bases). V was trimmed by 0 bases and J by 1 base, leaving 12 bases between them. This CDR3 region has 16 residues. CDR1 and CDR2 from the germline V gene are SGHRS and YFSETQ. The CDR3 loop reads CASSLGADRRTDTQYF. In DNA form, the CDR3 reads TGCGCCAGCAGCTTGGGAGCGGACAGACGCACAGATACGCAGTATTTT.

The V gene is TRBV2, the J gene TRBJ2-2, with D hard to call. Trimming removed 4 bases from V and 1 base from J, with 7 bases in between. The germline V gene encodes CDR1 SNHLY and CDR2 FYNNEI. The CDR3 is 14 residues long. CDR3 bases: TGTGCCAGCAGTGGGGCCCGGAACACCGGGGAGCTGTTTTTT. It is translated as CASSGARNTGELFF.

This chain uses TRBV7-3 with TRBJ2-3; no clear D. The CDR3 sequence is 12 residues long. Deletions cut 5 bases from V and 2 bases from J, with 5 bases between. The germline gives CDR1 SGHTA, CDR2 FQGTGA. CDR3 nucleotide sequence: TGTGCCAGCAGCCCGTCCACAGATACGCAGTATTTT. Translating it yields CASSPSTDTQYF.

This chain uses TRBV7-3 with TRBJ1-1; a possible D gene is TRBD1 (5 bases). The germline V and J ends were trimmed by 5 bases and 8 bases, with 15 bases remaining between them. The germline V gene encodes CDR1 SGHTA and CDR2 FQGTGA. The CDR3 runs 13 residues. The CDR3 DNA reads as TGTGCCAGCAGCCGGACGGGGGAAGGCGAAGCTTTCTTT. Amino acid sequence: CASSRTGEGEAFF.

A word on this clone: Additional DNA sequences in this sample encode the identical CDR3. The gene calls are TRBV5-4 and TRBJ1-3; D is unclear. Trimming pared 3 bases from V and 4 bases from J, leaving 2 bases between. This CDR3 region has 11 residues. Looked up from germline, CDR1 is SGHNT and CDR2 is YYREEE (reference sequence). This CDR3 reads CASSSGNTIYF. The DNA of the CDR3 is TGTGCCAGCAGCTCGGGAAACACCATATATTTT.

The chain couples TRBV4-1 to TRBJ1-5; 8 positions agree with TRBD1. This CDR3 contains 15 residues. V lost 1 base and J lost 5; bases outside the gene matches: 4. Germline V gene lookup returns CDR1 MGHRA and CDR2 YSYEKL. The CDR3 spells CASSQGDRGYQPQHF. The CDR3 coding sequence is TGCGCCAGCAGCCAAGGAGACAGGGGATATCAGCCCCAGCATTTT.

This clone is a singleton in its sample. The chain couples TRBV19 to TRBJ2-3, with TRBD2 matching 8 bases. The CDR3 totals 17 residues. The germline CDR1 and CDR2 sequences are LNHDA and SQIVND (reference sequence). Unmatched junction bases numbered 16, after V lost 8 bases and J lost 3 bases. CDR3: CASSREGGTSDTDTQYF. The CDR3 DNA follows: TGTGCCAGTTCTCGTGAAGGGGGGACTAGTGATACAGATACGCAGTATTTT. Drawing the rest from reference TRBV19 and TRBJ2-3, the complete variable domain is DGGITQSPKYLFRKEGQNVTLSCEQNLNHDAMYWYRQDPGQGLRLIYYSQIVNDFQKGDIAEGYSVSREKKESFPLTVTSAQKNPTAFYLCASSREGGTSDTDTQYFGPGTRLTVL.

The chain combines TRBV13 with TRBJ2-5; TRBD1 matches at 7 bases. This CDR3 region has 15 residues. Germline trimming cut 2 bases from V and 2 bases from J; bases unmatched to any gene: 5. Germline V lookup: CDR1 PRHDT, CDR2 FYEKMQ (reference sequence). For the CDR3, the DNA is TGTGCCAGCAGCTTAACCGGCAGGGGGCAAGAGACCCAGTACTTC. It codes for CASSLTGRGQETQYF.

The gene calls are TRBV5-4 and TRBJ1-1; tentatively, D is TRBD1 (6 bases). Trimming pared 4 bases from V and 1 base from J, leaving 14 bases between. The CDR3 has 15 amino acids. CDR1 SGHNT and CDR2 YYREEE come from the germline V gene (reference sequence). As DNA, the CDR3 is TGTGCCAGCAGCCTTAGCCAGGGGAGGAACACTGAAGCTTTCTTT. As protein: CASSLSQGRNTEAFF.

The rearrangement uses TRBV6-6 and TRBJ2-7; D might be TRBD1 or TRBD2, each matching 5 bases. Trimming took 0 bases from V and 0 from J, leaving 12 bases between them. This CDR3 has 16 amino acids. Germline V lookup: CDR1 MNHNY, CDR2 SVGAGI (reference sequence). CDR3 DNA: TGTGCCAGCAGTTACTCGATAGGGGAGACCTCCTACGAGCAGTACTTC. This codes for CASSYSIGETSYEQYF.

The chain couples TRBV5-5 to TRBJ2-1; TRBD1 matches at 11 bases. Losses at the gene ends were 3 bases for V and 6 bases for J; bases not matched to a gene: 5. The CDR3 loop spans 15 amino acids. Germline-derived CDR1 and CDR2 are SGHKS and YYEKEE (reference sequence). For the CDR3, the DNA is TGTGCCAGCAGCTCCGGGACAGGGGGGATCAATGAGCAGTTCTTC. Translated: CASSSGTGGINEQFF.

This clone was recorded once. This chain connects TRBV4-3 to TRBJ2-2; 15 bases fit TRBD2. The V and J ends lost 3 bases and 6 bases, in that order; junction bases with no gene match: 14. The CDR3 runs to 20 residues. Per the germline V gene, CDR1 is LGHNA and CDR2 is YSLEER. CDR3 amino acids: CASSHLTTPGLAGGPGELFF. The CDR3 region has the DNA TGCGCCAGCAGCCACTTAACAACTCCGGGACTAGCGGGAGGACCCGGGGAGCTGTTTTTT.

The chain couples TRBV6-6 to TRBJ2-3; a weak D match, TRBD2 (7 bases). Germline loops: CDR1 MNHNY, CDR2 SVGAGI (reference sequence). The CDR3 consists of 15 residues. V lost 2 bases and J 3 bases, leaving 12 bases between the germline ends. This CDR3 is CASSYGGAETDTQYF. The CDR3 DNA reads TGTGCCAGCAGTTACGGGGGGGCCGAGACAGATACGCAGTATTTT.

The chain couples TRBV18 to TRBJ1-5; TRBD1 matches 7 bases. The trim removed 1 base at V and 0 bases at J, leaving 6 bases unmatched. In germline, CDR1 is KGHSH, CDR2 LQKENI. The CDR3 is 17 amino acids. The CDR3 coding sequence is TGTGCCAGCTCACCACGCCCGGGACAGAATAGCAATCAGCCCCAGCATTTT. This translates into CASSPRPGQNSNQPQHF.

The chain links TRBV12-5 to TRBJ2-3; D call uncertain. V was cut by 0 bases and J by 0 bases, with 10 bases left in between. This CDR3 is built from 16 residues. In germline, CDR1 is LGHNT, CDR2 FRNRAP. CDR3 sequence (DNA): TGTGCTAGTGGTTTGGTAGTTAGCAGTAGCACAGATACGCAGTATTTT. Amino acid sequence: CASGLVVSSSTDTQYF.

This sequence joins TRBV10-3 and TRBJ2-7, with 8 bases aligning to TRBD2. The CDR3 covers 15 residues. Losses at the gene ends were 3 bases for V and 4 bases for J; bases not matched to a gene: 8. Germline-derived CDR1 and CDR2 are ENHRY and SYGVKD. This chain's CDR3 is CAISDTSGAVYEQYF. The CDR3 DNA reads as TGTGCCATCAGTGACACTAGCGGAGCAGTATACGAGCAGTACTTC.

V usage is TRBV5-1 and J usage is TRBJ2-1; no firm D call. V was clipped by 2 bases and J by 3 bases, with 15 bases between them. Germline CDR1 is SGHRS and CDR2 is YFSETQ. CDR3 length: 16 residues. This chain's CDR3 is CASSFTPSGVYNEQFF. DNA of the CDR3: TGCGCCAGCAGCTTCACTCCTAGTGGGGTCTACAATGAGCAGTTCTTC. Supplemented by reference TRBV5-1 and TRBJ2-1, the full variable domain reads KAGVTQTPRYLIKTRGQQVTLSCSPISGHRSVSWYQQTPGQGLQFLFEYFSETQRNKGNFPGRFSGRQFSNSRSEMNVSTLELGDSALYLCASSFTPSGVYNEQFFGPGTRLTVL.

V gene TRBV7-2 combines with J gene TRBJ2-1; 7 nucleotides agree with TRBD2. This CDR3 region has 18 residues. The V gene end was trimmed by 7 bases and the J gene end by 0 bases; junction bases not matched to a gene: 15. CDR1 SGHTA and CDR2 FQGNSA come from the germline V gene. This chain's CDR3 is CASTLRLADVSSYNEQFF. The CDR3 bases are TGTGCCAGCACCTTGCGCCTAGCGGACGTTAGCTCCTACAATGAGCAGTTCTTC.

CDR3 region: CASSEQDRDSPPLHF. CDR3 sequence (DNA): TGTGCCAGTAGCGAACAGGACAGGGACAGCCCACCCCTCCACTTT. The chain couples TRBV19 to TRBJ1-6, with TRBD1 identical over 8 bases. The CDR3 spans 15 residues. Germline CDR1 is LNHDA and CDR2 is SQIVND (reference sequence). J gave up 11 bases and V 6 bases, and 12 bases lay outside the gene matches.

A single count supports this clone. The chain employs TRBV28 and TRBJ1-2; 9 positions match TRBD1. The CDR3 covers 17 residues. V was clipped by 5 bases and J by 7 bases; unmatched bases: 17. The germline gives CDR1 MDHEN, CDR2 SYDVKM. The CDR3 loop reads CASSQLTAGQGRGGYTF. The CDR3 bases are TGTGCCAGCAGTCAATTAACGGCCGGACAGGGGAGAGGTGGCTACACCTTC.

CDR3 sequence: CASSGWVAGTGELFF. CDR3 bases: TGCGCCAGCAGCGGCTGGGTAGCGGGCACCGGGGAGCTGTTTTTT. The chain employs TRBV5-1 and TRBJ2-2; 7 positions agree with TRBD2. Germline V gene sequence: CDR1 SGHRS, CDR2 YFSETQ. The J segment lost 4 bases and the V segment lost 4 bases, leaving 7 bases of the junction unmatched. The CDR3 runs to 15 residues.

V usage is TRBV11-3 and J usage is TRBJ2-7; TRBD2 agrees at 9 bases. V lost 9 bases, J lost 2 bases, and 20 bases stayed unmatched. Per the germline V gene, CDR1 is SGHNT and CDR2 is YENEEA. This CDR3 has 18 residues. CDR3 region: CARGPVAGVKSLPYEQYF. As DNA, the CDR3 is TGTGCCAGGGGACCTGTAGCGGGGGTGAAGAGTCTACCCTACGAGCAGTACTTC.

The V call is TRBV5-1, the J call TRBJ2-7, with D unresolved. Per germline, CDR1 SGHRS and CDR2 YFSETQ. The CDR3 is 14 amino acids. The V gene lost 4 bases and the J gene lost 1 base, with 12 bases spanning the gap. This CDR3 reads CASSDPAASYEQYF. The CDR3 DNA is TGCGCCAGCAGCGACCCCGCAGCATCCTACGAGCAGTACTTC.

The V and J genes are TRBV19 and TRBJ1-3; no clear D. The germline V and J ends were trimmed by 6 bases and 0 bases, with 15 bases remaining between them. Germline V gives CDR1 LNHDA, CDR2 SQIVND (reference sequence). The CDR3 extends over 16 amino acids. The CDR3 spells CASRTREYPSGNTIYF. For the CDR3, the DNA is TGTGCCAGTAGGACGAGGGAGTACCCCTCTGGAAACACCATATATTTT.

This clone was seen just once. As DNA, the CDR3 is TGTGCCAGCAGCTCCTCGATTACTTCTGGAAACACCATATATTTT. This codes for CASSSSITSGNTIYF. The chain recombines TRBV7-2 with TRBJ1-3; D call uncertain. The V end was cut by 4 bases, the J end by 1 base, with 11 bases between. This CDR3 contains 15 residues. Germline V gene lookup returns CDR1 SGHTA and CDR2 FQGNSA.

The V call is TRBV30, the J call TRBJ2-7; no reliable D call. CDR1 GTSNPN and CDR2 SVGIG come from the germline V gene (reference sequence). The CDR3 contains 12 residues. Trimming took 2 bases from V and 6 from J, leaving 11 bases between them. CDR3 coding DNA: TGTGCCTGGAGTCGCCCGGGCATCGAGCAGTACTTC. Translation gives CAWSRPGIEQYF.